This is a list of T cell receptor beta chains from one sample in a study of T cell changes during pregnancy in multiple sclerosis. Profiling relied on immunoSEQ multiplex PCR, and the TCRdb table lists in-frame clones only, not all of them. Altogether about 50,000 clones are present, 85% to 95% being singletons, with the ten largest covering 0.65% to 0.85%. Sequenced material: CD4+ T cells from peripheral blood mononuclear cells, taken in the third trimester of pregnancy. These receptors were taken from a female donor with multiple sclerosis, enrolled in a pregnancy study. CDR3s include the opening cysteine and the closing phenylalanine or tryptophan. Fields, in order: D gene, J gene, V gene, CDR3 length, clone size, CDR3 protein, CDR3 DNA. A D gene is named only where the DNA matches it firmly. Rows give clone size only sometimes, using once, few, many, or a class for an expanded clone.

-,TRBJ2-7,TRBV4-2,14,-,CASSERQPVYEQYF,TGTGCCAGCAGCGAAAGACAGCCAGTCTACGAGCAGTACTTC
TRBD2,TRBJ2-7,TRBV11-2,17,-,CASSFLSGTSGGYEQYF,TGTGCCAGCAGCTTCCTTTCCGGGACTAGCGGGGGATACGAGCAGTACTTC
TRBD2,TRBJ2-5,TRBV4-2,14,-,CASSTSGGEETQYF,TGTGCCAGCTCGACTAGCGGGGGGGAAGAGACCCAGTACTTC
-,TRBJ2-2,TRBV6-1,11,-,CASTRWGELFF,TGTGCCAGTACCAGGTGGGGGGAGCTGTTTTTT
-,TRBJ1-6,TRBV2,15,-,CASKGLTGHNSPLHF,TGTGCCAGCAAGGGATTAACAGGGCATAATTCACCCCTCCACTTT
-,TRBJ2-2,TRBV7-8,15,-,CASSLGTANTGELFF,TGTGCCAGCAGCTTAGGGACAGCGAACACCGGGGAGCTGTTTTTT
TRBD1,TRBJ2-5,TRBV15,14,-,CATLAGTEEETQYF,TGTGCCACCCTAGCCGGGACAGAGGAAGAGACCCAGTACTTC
-,TRBJ1-1,TRBV11-2,11,-,CASMGGTEAFF,TGTGCCAGCATGGGGGGGACTGAAGCTTTCTTT
-,TRBJ2-3,TRBV2,15,-,CASSEVGAGTDTQYF,TGTGCCAGCAGTGAAGTAGGGGCAGGCACAGATACGCAGTATTTT
TRBD1,TRBJ1-2,TRBV7-9,17,-,CASSSGTGKRANYGYTF,TGTGCCAGCAGCTCCGGGACAGGGAAGAGGGCTAACTATGGCTACACCTTC
-,TRBJ1-4,TRBV19,16,-,CASSIPGGGLNEKLFF,TGTGCCAGTAGTATCCCCGGGGGGGGCCTAAATGAAAAACTGTTTTTT
TRBD2,TRBJ2-1,TRBV7-2,15,once,CASELGVSGGYEQFF,TGTGCCAGCGAACTTGGGGTTAGCGGGGGATATGAGCAGTTCTTC
-,TRBJ1-1,TRBV10-2,14,-,CASSRHDLNTEAFF,TGCGCCAGCAGCCGACACGACCTCAACACTGAAGCTTTCTTT
-,TRBJ2-3,TRBV2,13,-,CASSLPSTDTQYF,TGTGCCAGCAGTCTACCCAGCACAGATACGCAGTATTTT
-,TRBJ1-1,TRBV27,15,-,CASSPGLGRNTEAFF,TGTGCCAGCAGTCCAGGCTTAGGGAGAAACACTGAAGCTTTCTTT
TRBD1,TRBJ1-6,TRBV19,13,-,CASSPGGNSPLHF,TGTGCCAGTTCCCCAGGGGGGAATTCACCCCTCCACTTT
TRBD1,TRBJ1-2,TRBV7-9,17,-,CASSWGTGESEAYGYTF,TGTGCCAGCAGCTGGGGGACAGGGGAGAGCGAGGCCTATGGCTACACCTTC
-,TRBJ1-2,TRBV9,19,-,CASSPVKMGRLNANYGYTF,TGTGCCAGCAGCCCCGTAAAGATGGGCAGGTTAAACGCTAACTATGGCTACACCTTC
TRBD1,TRBJ1-4,TRBV4-2,15,-,CASSRDRVLGEKLFF,TGTGCCAGCAGCCGGGACAGGGTTCTGGGGGAAAAACTGTTTTTT
-,TRBJ1-2,TRBV29-1,12,once,CSVEGPNYGYTF,TGCAGCGTAGAGGGCCCGAACTATGGCTACACCTTC
-,TRBJ1-3,TRBV9,15,-,CASSGRSGNGNTIYF,TGTGCCAGCAGCGGTCGATCGGGAAACGGAAACACCATATATTTT
-,TRBJ2-7,TRBV4-2,16,-,CASSQDRGDPSYEQYF,TGTGCCAGCAGCCAAGATCGCGGGGACCCTTCTTACGAGCAGTACTTC
TRBD2,TRBJ2-3,TRBV10-3,16,many,CASNPRLAGGTDTQYF,TGTGCCTCAAACCCCAGACTAGCGGGGGGCACAGATACGCAGTATTTT
-,TRBJ2-2,TRBV14,12,once,CASSQSGGELFF,TGTGCCAGCAGCCAAAGCGGCGGGGAGCTGTTTTTT
-,TRBJ1-2,TRBV27,13,-,CASSSFGEGGYTF,TGTGCCAGCAGCTCATTCGGGGAAGGAGGCTACACCTTC
TRBD1,TRBJ1-1,TRBV2,13,-,CASSGQGEAEAFF,TGTGCCAGCAGTGGACAGGGGGAGGCTGAAGCTTTCTTT
-,TRBJ1-1,TRBV19,13,-,CASIGAENTEAFF,TGTGCCAGTATTGGGGCGGAGAACACTGAAGCTTTCTTT
TRBD1,TRBJ2-5,TRBV6-6,14,-,CASTQTGGGETQYF,TGTGCCAGCACTCAGACAGGGGGCGGCGAGACCCAGTACTTC
-,TRBJ1-5,TRBV5-6,15,-,CASSSRDTSNQPQHF,TGTGCCAGCAGCTCCCGGGACACCTCCAATCAGCCCCAGCATTTT
TRBD1,TRBJ2-2,TRBV5-8,14,-,CASSSDRAGGELFF,TGTGCCAGCAGCTCGGACAGGGCGGGCGGGGAGCTGTTTTTT
TRBD1,TRBJ1-4,TRBV5-4,15,-,CASSLTGGRSEKLFF,TGTGCCAGCAGCTTGACAGGGGGCAGGAGTGAAAAACTGTTTTTT
TRBD1,TRBJ2-7,TRBV11-2,16,-,CASSLRGDRGYGEQYF,TGTGCCAGCAGCTTAAGGGGGGACAGGGGTTATGGCGAGCAGTACTTC
TRBD2,TRBJ2-1,TRBV2,15,once,CASSDLGGGAREQFF,TGTGCCAGCAGTGATTTAGGCGGGGGGGCCCGGGAGCAGTTCTTC
-,TRBJ2-7,TRBV7-2,15,-,CASSLASQRYYEQYF,TGTGCCAGCAGCTTAGCGTCCCAGCGGTACTACGAGCAGTACTTC
TRBD2,TRBJ2-1,TRBV2,13,-,CASSSGGAREQFF,TGTGCCAGTTCTAGCGGGGGGGCCAGGGAGCAGTTCTTC
TRBD2,TRBJ2-5,TRBV5-6,17,-,CASSLSSAGGVLETQYF,TGTGCCAGCAGCTTGTCAAGTGCTGGGGGGGTTTTAGAGACCCAGTACTTC
TRBD1,TRBJ1-2,TRBV28,15,-,CASSSLRQGDYGYTF,TGTGCCAGCAGTTCACTCCGACAGGGGGACTATGGCTACACCTTC
TRBD1,TRBJ1-6,TRBV7-2,15,-,CASSLVRAGGGPLHF,TGTGCCAGCAGCTTAGTGAGGGCAGGGGGAGGTCCCCTCCACTTT
-,TRBJ1-5,TRBV4-3,16,once,CASSQDLGQINQPQHF,TGCGCCAGCAGCCAAGATTTAGGACAGATTAATCAGCCCCAGCATTTT
-,TRBJ2-1,TRBV15,13,-,CASKGGREDEQFF,TGTGCCTCCAAGGGCGGCAGGGAGGATGAGCAGTTCTTC
TRBD1,TRBJ2-1,TRBV25-1,15,-,CASGDRGISYNEQFF,TGTGCCAGTGGGGACAGGGGGATCTCCTACAATGAGCAGTTCTTC
TRBD2,TRBJ2-5,TRBV9,14,-,CASSVVGRGETQYF,TGTGCCAGCAGCGTAGTAGGGCGGGGGGAGACCCAGTACTTC
-,TRBJ1-1,TRBV4-2,17,-,CASSGRREDKLNTEAFF,TGTGCCAGCAGCGGACGGCGGGAAGATAAACTGAACACTGAAGCTTTCTTT